This is a list of T cell receptor beta chains from one sample in a study of graft-versus-host responses after intestinal transplantation. The antigens of these receptors remain unknown. The method was immunoSEQ multiplex PCR; TCRdb's version includes in-frame clones alone and lacks a portion of them. The sample holds 30,000 to 50,000 clones, 90% to 95% seen once. This specimen was unstimulated CD8+ T cells sorted from spleen or lymph node cells, taken before transplant. Receptors originate from a human donor who was the organ donor for an intestinal transplant. Both conserved end residues are part of each CDR3. A D gene is named only where the DNA matches it firmly. Some rows mark clone size as missing; the rest say once, few, many or name a class of expanded clone.

clone size: -
J gene: TRBJ1-1
V gene: TRBV4-2
D gene: -
CDR3 DNA: TGTGCCAGCGCGGCACAATTGAACACTGAAGCTTTCTTT
CDR3 protein: CASAAQLNTEAFF

clone size: -
J gene: TRBJ1-1
V gene: TRBV6-5
D gene: TRBD1
CDR3 DNA: TGTGCCAGCAGTTACTCCCGGGACAGCTTCAACACTGAAGCTTTCTTT
CDR3 protein: CASSYSRDSFNTEAFF

clone size: -
J gene: TRBJ2-7
V gene: TRBV4-3
D gene: TRBD1
CDR3 DNA: TGCGCCAGCAGCCAAGATTTTGGGACAGGGGGTAATGAGCAGTACTTC
CDR3 protein: CASSQDFGTGGNEQYF

clone size: -
J gene: TRBJ1-3
V gene: TRBV28
D gene: TRBD1
CDR3 DNA: TGTGCCAGCAGTCAGCCGGGACAGGGCTGGAACACCATATATTTT
CDR3 protein: CASSQPGQGWNTIYF

clone size: -
J gene: TRBJ1-5
V gene: TRBV19
D gene: -
CDR3 DNA: TGTGCCAGTAGTATAAGGGGGACCCAGCCCCAGCATTTT
CDR3 protein: CASSIRGTQPQHF

clone size: -
J gene: TRBJ2-2
V gene: TRBV5-3
D gene: -
CDR3 DNA: TGTGCCAGAAGCTTGGGGCGCAGGGAGGACACCGGGGAGCTGTTTTTT
CDR3 protein: CARSLGRREDTGELFF

clone size: -
J gene: TRBJ2-1
V gene: TRBV11-3
D gene: -
CDR3 DNA: TGTGCCAGCAGCCCTTTCAGAGGGGCCTACAATGAGCAGTTCTTC
CDR3 protein: CASSPFRGAYNEQFF

clone size: -
J gene: TRBJ2-7
V gene: TRBV15
D gene: -
CDR3 DNA: TGTGCCACCAGCAGAGAGAGGGGAAGGTCCTACGAGCAGTACTTC
CDR3 protein: CATSRERGRSYEQYF

clone size: -
J gene: TRBJ1-2
V gene: TRBV11-2
D gene: -
CDR3 DNA: TGTGCCAGCAGCCGGGACACTTACGATGGCTACACCTTC
CDR3 protein: CASSRDTYDGYTF

clone size: -
J gene: TRBJ2-1
V gene: TRBV19
D gene: -
CDR3 DNA: TGTGCCAGTAGTATGCCCCGACAGAGATACAATGAGCAGTTCTTC
CDR3 protein: CASSMPRQRYNEQFF

clone size: once
J gene: TRBJ1-5
V gene: TRBV27
D gene: -
CDR3 DNA: TGTGCCAGCAGTTGGGGCCTCGGACAGCCCCAGCATTTT
CDR3 protein: CASSWGLGQPQHF

clone size: -
J gene: TRBJ1-2
V gene: TRBV28
D gene: TRBD1
CDR3 DNA: TGTGCCAGTTATCGGGACAGGAACTATGGCTACACCTTC
CDR3 protein: CASYRDRNYGYTF

clone size: -
J gene: TRBJ2-1
V gene: TRBV10-3
D gene: TRBD1
CDR3 DNA: TGTGCCATCAGTGAATGGGGGACAGGCAACAATGAGCAGTTCTTC
CDR3 protein: CAISEWGTGNNEQFF

clone size: -
J gene: TRBJ2-7
V gene: TRBV9
D gene: -
CDR3 DNA: TGTGCCAGCAGCGTAGGAGGTAGCGGCTACGAGCAGTACTTC
CDR3 protein: CASSVGGSGYEQYF

clone size: -
J gene: TRBJ2-7
V gene: TRBV6-1
D gene: -
CDR3 DNA: TGTGCCAGCAGTGATACCCTGCCGCCCGAGCAGTACTTC
CDR3 protein: CASSDTLPPEQYF

clone size: -
J gene: TRBJ1-1
V gene: TRBV4-1
D gene: -
CDR3 DNA: TGCGCCAGCAGCCATCCGTCCGCGGGGAACACTGAAGCTTTCTTT
CDR3 protein: CASSHPSAGNTEAFF

clone size: -
J gene: TRBJ2-1
V gene: TRBV6-6
D gene: -
CDR3 DNA: TGTGCCACCCAAAGGACAGACAATGAGCAGTTCTTC
CDR3 protein: CATQRTDNEQFF

clone size: -
J gene: TRBJ2-3
V gene: TRBV13
D gene: TRBD2
CDR3 DNA: TGTGCCAGCAGCTTACAGGGTCGGGGGGGAGATACGCAGTATTTT
CDR3 protein: CASSLQGRGGDTQYF

clone size: -
J gene: TRBJ1-4
V gene: TRBV30
D gene: -
CDR3 DNA: TGTGCCTGGAGCATGCAGATGAATGAAAAACTGTTTTTT
CDR3 protein: CAWSMQMNEKLFF

clone size: once
J gene: TRBJ1-1
V gene: TRBV25-1
D gene: -
CDR3 DNA: TGTGCCAGCGGTAACAGGAACACTGAAGCTTTCTTT
CDR3 protein: CASGNRNTEAFF

clone size: -
J gene: TRBJ2-3
V gene: TRBV15
D gene: -
CDR3 DNA: TGTGCCACCAGCAGTCAACGGGGGGCGACAGATACGCAGTATTTT
CDR3 protein: CATSSQRGATDTQYF

clone size: -
J gene: TRBJ1-1
V gene: TRBV5-6
D gene: -
CDR3 DNA: TGTGCCAGCAGCTCCGACTTCTATCAGCGGAACACTGAAGCTTTCTTT
CDR3 protein: CASSSDFYQRNTEAFF

clone size: -
J gene: TRBJ2-1
V gene: TRBV7-9
D gene: TRBD2
CDR3 DNA: TGTGCCAGCAGCTTACTAGCGGGGGGGTACAATGAGCAGTTCTTC
CDR3 protein: CASSLLAGGYNEQFF

clone size: -
J gene: TRBJ1-1
V gene: TRBV6-5
D gene: TRBD1
CDR3 DNA: TGTGCCAGCAGTCAAACCCAGGGGGGCACTGAAGCTTTCTTT
CDR3 protein: CASSQTQGGTEAFF

clone size: -
J gene: TRBJ2-1
V gene: TRBV7-2
D gene: -
CDR3 DNA: TGTGCCAGCAGCGAACCAAATGAGCAGTTCTTC
CDR3 protein: CASSEPNEQFF

clone size: once
J gene: TRBJ2-3
V gene: TRBV13
D gene: -
CDR3 DNA: TGTGCCAGCAGCTCCGAGGGGGGCGCTCCCACAGATACGCAGTATTTT
CDR3 protein: CASSSEGGAPTDTQYF

clone size: -
J gene: TRBJ1-4
V gene: TRBV6-6
D gene: -
CDR3 DNA: TGTGCCAGCAGTTACACCCCGGCTACAACTAATGAAAAACTGTTTTTT
CDR3 protein: CASSYTPATTNEKLFF

clone size: -
J gene: TRBJ2-7
V gene: TRBV6-5
D gene: -
CDR3 DNA: TGTGCCAGCAGTTACGTCTACGAGCAGTACTTC
CDR3 protein: CASSYVYEQYF

clone size: -
J gene: TRBJ2-1
V gene: TRBV4-3
D gene: TRBD2
CDR3 DNA: TGCGCCAGCAGCCAAGACCTTCTCAAACTACCGGGAGGATACAATGAGCAGTTCTTC
CDR3 protein: CASSQDLLKLPGGYNEQFF

clone size: -
J gene: TRBJ1-1
V gene: TRBV7-9
D gene: -
CDR3 DNA: TGTGCCAGCATCCAAGGGGGGGGATTAGCTTTCTTT
CDR3 protein: CASIQGGGLAFF